This T cell receptor (beta chain) was sequenced in a study of OX40 agonist ivuxolimab in advanced cancers. The overall study: Partial responses were seen in three patients, one with hepatocellular carcinoma and two with cutaneous melanoma.

Data came from immunoSEQ multiplex PCR; TCRdb stores just in-frame clones and leaves some out. Of 65,000 to 85,000 clones in the sample, about 86% were seen once. CDR1 and CDR2 from the germline V gene are SGHTS and YDEGEE. Germline trimming cut 4 bases from V and 3 bases from J; bases unmatched to any gene: 8. The CDR3 has 15 amino acids. Patients with a history of autoimmune disease or on systemic immunosuppression were excluded. This clonotype originated in an adult with an advanced solid tumor such as melanoma, head and neck, liver or kidney cancer. The sample here was CD4+ or CD8+ T cells sorted from blood, taken in a trial of the OX40 agonist ivuxolimab. The chain joins TRBV5-8 to TRBJ2-7; 9 bases are shared with TRBD1. The CDR3 DNA sequence: TGTGCCAGCAGCCCTTTACAGGGGGCGGTCTACGAGCAGTACTTC. This codes for CASSPLQGAVYEQYF.